This T cell receptor (beta chain) was profiled in a study of shared clonotypes between healthy human individuals. Study background: Every donor yielded three CD4 naive, three CD4 memory, two CD8 naive and one CD8 memory plate. Study-level results: In general, naive subsets displayed greater estimated richness than memory subsets did. Approximately 4.6% of naive CD4 clonotypes were common to a handful of donors.

Naive CD8 populations comprised CD45RO-negative cells positively selected for CCR7, excluding terminally differentiated effector memory CD45RA+ cells. Donors comprised healthy HIV-negative adults lacking recent acute infections or vaccinations. J was trimmed by 6 bases and V by 4 bases; bases with no gene match: 14. CDR3 length: 16 amino acids. The V gene's germline CDR1 is SQVTM and CDR2 ANQGSEA. Clones were read by immunoSEQ multiplex PCR, and TCRdb kept only the in-frame ones, dropping some. The sample has about 680,000 clones; about 92% are singletons. This clone occurred once. What it binds is not known.

The receptor was isolated from a man younger than 40 in good health. Material: naive CD8+ T cells sorted from blood. V is TRBV29-1 and J is TRBJ2-7; TRBD2 agrees at 11 bases. CDR3 amino acids: CSVVGLAGGYPGEQYF. CDR3 coding DNA: TGCAGCGTTGTAGGCCTAGCGGGAGGTTACCCGGGCGAGCAGTACTTC.